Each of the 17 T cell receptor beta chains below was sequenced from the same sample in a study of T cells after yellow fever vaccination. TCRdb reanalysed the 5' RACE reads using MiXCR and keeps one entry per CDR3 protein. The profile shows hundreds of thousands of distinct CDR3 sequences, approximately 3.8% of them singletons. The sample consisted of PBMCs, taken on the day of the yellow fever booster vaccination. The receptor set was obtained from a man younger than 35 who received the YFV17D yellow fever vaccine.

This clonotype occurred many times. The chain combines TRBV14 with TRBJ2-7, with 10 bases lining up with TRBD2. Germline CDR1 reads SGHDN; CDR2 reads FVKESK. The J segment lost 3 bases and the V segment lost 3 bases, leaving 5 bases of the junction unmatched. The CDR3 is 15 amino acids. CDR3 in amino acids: CASSHLTSGVYEQYF. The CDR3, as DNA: TGTGCCAGCAGCCATCTTACTAGCGGGGTCTACGAGCAGTACTTC.

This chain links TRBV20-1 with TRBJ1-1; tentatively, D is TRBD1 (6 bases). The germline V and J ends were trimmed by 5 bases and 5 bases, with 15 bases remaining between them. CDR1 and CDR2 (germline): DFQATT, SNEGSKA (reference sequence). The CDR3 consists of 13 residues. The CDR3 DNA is TGCAGTGCTGGGGGCAGATTGAGGACTGAAGCTTTCTTT. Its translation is CSAGGRLRTEAFF.

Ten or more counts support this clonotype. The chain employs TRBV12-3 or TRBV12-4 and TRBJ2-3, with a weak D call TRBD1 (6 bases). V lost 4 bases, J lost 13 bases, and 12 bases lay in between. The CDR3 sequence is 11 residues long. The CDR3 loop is CASSYRAREYF. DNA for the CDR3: TGTGCCAGCAGTTACAGGGCCAGGGAGTATTTT.

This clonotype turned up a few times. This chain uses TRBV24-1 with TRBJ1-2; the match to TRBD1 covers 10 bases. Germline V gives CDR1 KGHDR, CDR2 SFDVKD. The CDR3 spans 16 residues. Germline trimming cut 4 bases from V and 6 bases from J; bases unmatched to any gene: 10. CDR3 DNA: TGTGCCACCAGTGACGCCGGGACAGGGGAAGTCGATGGCTACACCTTC. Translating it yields CATSDAGTGEVDGYTF.

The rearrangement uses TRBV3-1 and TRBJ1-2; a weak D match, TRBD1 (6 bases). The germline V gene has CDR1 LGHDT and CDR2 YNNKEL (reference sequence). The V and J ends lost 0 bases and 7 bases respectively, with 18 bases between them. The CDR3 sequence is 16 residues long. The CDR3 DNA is TGTGCCAGCAGCCAAGATCGGTTTACAGGGAGTCGTGGCTACACCTTC. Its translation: CASSQDRFTGSRGYTF.

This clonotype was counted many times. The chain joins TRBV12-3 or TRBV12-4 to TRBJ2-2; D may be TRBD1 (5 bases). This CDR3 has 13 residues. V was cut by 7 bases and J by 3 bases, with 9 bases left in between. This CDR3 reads CASIEGDTGELFF. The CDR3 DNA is TGTGCCAGCATCGAAGGGGACACCGGGGAGCTGTTTTTT.

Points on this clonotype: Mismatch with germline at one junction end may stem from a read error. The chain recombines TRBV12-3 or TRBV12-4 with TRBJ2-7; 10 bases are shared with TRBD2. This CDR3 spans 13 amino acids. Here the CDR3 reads CASSLELAGPRGF. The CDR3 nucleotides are TGTGCCAGCAGTTTAGAACTAGCGGGGCCCCGTGGCTTC.

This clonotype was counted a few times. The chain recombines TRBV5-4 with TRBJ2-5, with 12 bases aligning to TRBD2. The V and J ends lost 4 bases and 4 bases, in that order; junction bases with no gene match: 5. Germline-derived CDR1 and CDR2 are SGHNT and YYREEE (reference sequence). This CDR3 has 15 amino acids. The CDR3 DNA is TGTGCCAGCAGCCACCTAGCGGGGGGGCCAGAGACCCAGTACTTC. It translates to CASSHLAGGPETQYF.

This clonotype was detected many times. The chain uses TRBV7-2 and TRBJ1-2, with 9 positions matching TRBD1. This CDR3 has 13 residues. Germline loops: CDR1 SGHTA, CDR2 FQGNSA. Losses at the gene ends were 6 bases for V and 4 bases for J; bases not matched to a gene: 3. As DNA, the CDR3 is TGTGCCAGCAGATCGACAGGGGGCTATGGCTACACCTTC. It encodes CASRSTGGYGYTF. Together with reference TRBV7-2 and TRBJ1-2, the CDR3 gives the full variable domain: GAGVSQSPSNKVTEKGKDVELRCDPISGHTALYWYRQSLGQGLEFLIYFQGNSAPDKSGLPSDRFSAERTGGSVSTLTIQRTQQEDSAVYLCASRSTGGYGYTFGSGTRLTVV.

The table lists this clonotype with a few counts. The CDR3 here is CASSPVTEETQYF. CDR3 sequence (DNA): TGCGCCAGCAGCCCGGTGACAGAAGAGACCCAGTACTTC. The chain joins TRBV5-1 to TRBJ2-5, with D possibly TRBD1 on 5 matching bases. The germline CDR1 and CDR2 sequences are SGHRS and YFSETQ. The length of the CDR3 is 13 residues. The V gene lost 4 bases and the J gene lost 3 bases, with 10 bases spanning the gap.

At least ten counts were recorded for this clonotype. The CDR3 reads CASSFGGWTDTQYF. Written as DNA, the CDR3 is TGCGCCAGCAGCTTTGGGGGGTGGACAGATACGCAGTATTTT. This sequence joins TRBV5-1 and TRBJ2-3; a possible D gene is TRBD2 (6 bases). CDR1 SGHRS and CDR2 YFSETQ come from the germline V gene. This CDR3 has 14 amino acids. The V and J ends lost 2 bases and 3 bases respectively, with 10 bases between them.

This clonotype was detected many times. In DNA form, the CDR3 reads TGTGCCAGCAGACGCCTAGCGGGGGATTTAAGCTCCTACAATGAGCAGTTCTTC. Translation: CASRRLAGDLSSYNEQFF. The J gene is TRBJ2-1, the V gene TRBV7-8; 10 positions agree with TRBD2. CDR3 length: 18 amino acids. V lost 6 bases to trimming and J lost 0 bases; unmatched junction nucleotides: 11. Per the germline V gene, CDR1 is SGHVS and CDR2 is FQNEAQ.

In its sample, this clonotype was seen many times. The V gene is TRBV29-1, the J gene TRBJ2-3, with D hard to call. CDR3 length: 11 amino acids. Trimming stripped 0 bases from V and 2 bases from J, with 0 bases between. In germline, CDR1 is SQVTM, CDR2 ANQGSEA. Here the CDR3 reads CSVEDTDTQYF. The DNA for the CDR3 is TGCAGCGTTGAAGACACAGATACGCAGTATTTT.

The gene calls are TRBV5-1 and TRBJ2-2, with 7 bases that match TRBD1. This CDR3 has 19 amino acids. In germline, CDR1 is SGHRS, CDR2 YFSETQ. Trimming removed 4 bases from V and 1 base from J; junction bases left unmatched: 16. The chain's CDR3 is CASSRVHRGVPKNTGELFF. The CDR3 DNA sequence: TGCGCCAGCAGCCGGGTGCACAGGGGAGTCCCTAAGAACACCGGGGAGCTGTTTTTT. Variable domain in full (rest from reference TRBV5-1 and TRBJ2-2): KAGVTQTPRYLIKTRGQQVTLSCSPISGHRSVSWYQQTPGQGLQFLFEYFSETQRNKGNFPGRFSGRQFSNSRSEMNVSTLELGDSALYLCASSRVHRGVPKNTGELFFGEGSRLTVL.

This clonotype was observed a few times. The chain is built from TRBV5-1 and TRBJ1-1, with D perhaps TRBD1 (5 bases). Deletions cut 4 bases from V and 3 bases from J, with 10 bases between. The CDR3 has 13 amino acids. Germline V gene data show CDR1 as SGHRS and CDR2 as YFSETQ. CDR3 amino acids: CASSRGQDTEAFF. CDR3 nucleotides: TGCGCCAGCAGCCGGGGCCAGGACACTGAAGCTTTCTTT.

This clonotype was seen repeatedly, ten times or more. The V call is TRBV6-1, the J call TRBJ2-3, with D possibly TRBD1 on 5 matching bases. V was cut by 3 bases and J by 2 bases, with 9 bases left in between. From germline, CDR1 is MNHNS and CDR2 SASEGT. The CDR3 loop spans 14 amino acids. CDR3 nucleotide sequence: TGTGCCAGCAGTGATAGACAGTACACAGATACGCAGTATTTT. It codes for CASSDRQYTDTQYF.

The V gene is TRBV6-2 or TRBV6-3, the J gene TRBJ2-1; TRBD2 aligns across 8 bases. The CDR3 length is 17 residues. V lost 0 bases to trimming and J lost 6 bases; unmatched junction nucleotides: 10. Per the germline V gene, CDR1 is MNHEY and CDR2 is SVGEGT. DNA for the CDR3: TGTGCCAGCAGTTACTCGATGGTAGCGGGGCGCCCCAATGAGCAGTTCTTC. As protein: CASSYSMVAGRPNEQFF.